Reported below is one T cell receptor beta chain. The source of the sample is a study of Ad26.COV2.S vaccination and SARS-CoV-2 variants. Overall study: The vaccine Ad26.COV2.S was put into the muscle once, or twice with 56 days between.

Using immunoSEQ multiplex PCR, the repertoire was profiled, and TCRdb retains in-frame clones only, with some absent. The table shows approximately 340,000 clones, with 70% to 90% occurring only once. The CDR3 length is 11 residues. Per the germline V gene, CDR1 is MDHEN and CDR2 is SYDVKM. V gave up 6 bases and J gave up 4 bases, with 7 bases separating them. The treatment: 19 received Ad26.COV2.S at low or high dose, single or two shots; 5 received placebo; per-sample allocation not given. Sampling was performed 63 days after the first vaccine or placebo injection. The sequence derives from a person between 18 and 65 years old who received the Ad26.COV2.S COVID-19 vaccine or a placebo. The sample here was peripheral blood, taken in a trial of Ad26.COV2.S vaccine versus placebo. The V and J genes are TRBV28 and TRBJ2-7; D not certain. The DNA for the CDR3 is TGTGCCAGCAGCGAAGCATACGAGCAGTACTTC. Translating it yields CASSEAYEQYF. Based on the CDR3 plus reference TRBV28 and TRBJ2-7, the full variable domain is DVKVTQSSRYLVKRTGEKVFLECVQDMDHENMFWYRQDPGLGLRLIYFSYDVKMKEKGDIPEGYSVSREKKERFSLILESASTNQTSMYLCASSEAYEQYFGPGTRLTVT.